This TCR beta chain was identified during a study of control samples from healthy donors and cancer patients. The CDR3 contains 11 residues. The V gene's germline CDR1 is LGHNT and CDR2 FRNRAP. Generated by immunoSEQ multiplex PCR, the TCRdb table keeps only in-frame clones and is missing some. The table records approximately 100,000 clones, roughly 92% of them present only once. With regard to this clone: A junction boundary mismatches the germline segment, possibly from a read error.

The sequenced material came from blood. V usage is TRBV12-5 and J usage is TRBJ2-3; D is ambiguous. This TCR was recovered from a human donor in good health. The donor label of this sample is uncertain. The DNA of the CDR3 is TGTCTTGTGGTGGGCCCAGATATGCAGTATTTT. It yields the protein CLVVGPDMQYF. The whole variable domain, filled in from reference TRBV12-5 and TRBJ2-3, reads DARVTQTPRHKVTEMGQEVTMRCQPILGHNTVFWYRQTMMQGLELLAYFRNRAPLDDSGMPKDRFSAEMPDATLATLKIQPSEPRDSAVYFCLVVGPDMQYFGPGTRLTVL.